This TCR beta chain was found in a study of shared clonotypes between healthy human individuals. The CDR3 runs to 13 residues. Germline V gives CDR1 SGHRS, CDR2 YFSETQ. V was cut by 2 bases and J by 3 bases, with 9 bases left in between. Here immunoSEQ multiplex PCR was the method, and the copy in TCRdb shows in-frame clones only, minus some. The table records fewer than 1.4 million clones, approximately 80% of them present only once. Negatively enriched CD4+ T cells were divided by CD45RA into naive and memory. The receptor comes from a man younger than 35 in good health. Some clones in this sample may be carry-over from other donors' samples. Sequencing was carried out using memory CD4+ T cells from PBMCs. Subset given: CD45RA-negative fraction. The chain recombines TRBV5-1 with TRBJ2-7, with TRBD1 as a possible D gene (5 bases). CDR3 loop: CASSLSGIYEQYF. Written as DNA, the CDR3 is TGCGCCAGCAGCTTATCAGGGATCTACGAGCAGTACTTC.